These T cell receptor beta chains were read from a single sample in a study of T cell repertoires in cytomegalovirus infection. From the reads, TCRdb called clonotypes with MiXCR, one entry per CDR3 protein. The sample contains roughly 500,000 distinct CDR3 sequences, approximately 17% of which appear only once. Sequencing used CD8+ T cells from PBMCs. The origin of the receptors is a human donor in good health (CMV status not recorded). Some clones in this sample may be carry-over from other donors' samples. The CDR3 runs from the conserved cysteine through the conserved F or W. D genes are given only for firm matches. Size tells how often a clone was seen (once, few, many) or the class of an expanded clone, and some rows leave it out.

j_call,d_call,v_call,clone_size,cdr3_aa,cdr3_nt
TRBJ1-1,NA,TRBV20-1,many,CSASSAGGGGTEAFF,TGCAGTGCTAGTTCTGCCGGGGGGGGCGGCACTGAAGCTTTCTTT
TRBJ2-1,TRBD2,TRBV5-5,NA,CASSPKTSGRANEQFF,TGTGCCAGCAGCCCCAAGACTAGCGGGAGGGCGAATGAGCAGTTCTTC
TRBJ2-2,NA,TRBV10-3,NA,CAISDRGENGELFF,TGTGCCATCAGTGACAGGGGGGAGAACGGGGAGCTGTTTTTT
TRBJ1-1,TRBD1,TRBV10-3,many,CAISVPLSGTGGFGQNVAFF,TGTGCCATCAGTGTCCCCCTCTCCGGGACAGGGGGGTTTGGCCAAAATGTAGCTTTCTTT
TRBJ2-7,NA,TRBV6-1,many,CASSEAYEQYF,TGTGCCAGCAGTGAAGCTTACGAGCAGTACTTC
TRBJ2-7,TRBD1,TRBV7-3,many,CASSLGGQGAYEQYF,TGTGCCAGCAGCTTAGGGGGACAGGGGGCATACGAGCAGTACTTC
TRBJ1-1,NA,TRBV19,many,CASSIDLGGMRQAFF,TGTGCCAGTAGTATAGATCTGGGCGGGATGAGGCAAGCTTTCTTT
TRBJ1-1,TRBD1,TRBV3-1,few,CASSDLGDSEAFF,TGTGCCAGCAGCGACCTCGGGGACAGTGAAGCTTTCTTT
TRBJ2-7,NA,TRBV27,few,CASSLFGQEQYF,TGTGCCAGCAGTTTATTCGGACAAGAGCAGTACTTC
TRBJ2-6,TRBD2,TRBV25-1,few,CASTFRGAGANVLTF,TGTGCCAGCACCTTCCGGGGGGCTGGGGCCAACGTCCTGACTTTC
TRBJ2-7,TRBD2,TRBV4-2,many,CASSGGRIGTSGIPAYEQYF,TGTGCCAGCAGCGGAGGGAGGATAGGGACTAGCGGGATTCCGGCCTACGAGCAGTACTTC